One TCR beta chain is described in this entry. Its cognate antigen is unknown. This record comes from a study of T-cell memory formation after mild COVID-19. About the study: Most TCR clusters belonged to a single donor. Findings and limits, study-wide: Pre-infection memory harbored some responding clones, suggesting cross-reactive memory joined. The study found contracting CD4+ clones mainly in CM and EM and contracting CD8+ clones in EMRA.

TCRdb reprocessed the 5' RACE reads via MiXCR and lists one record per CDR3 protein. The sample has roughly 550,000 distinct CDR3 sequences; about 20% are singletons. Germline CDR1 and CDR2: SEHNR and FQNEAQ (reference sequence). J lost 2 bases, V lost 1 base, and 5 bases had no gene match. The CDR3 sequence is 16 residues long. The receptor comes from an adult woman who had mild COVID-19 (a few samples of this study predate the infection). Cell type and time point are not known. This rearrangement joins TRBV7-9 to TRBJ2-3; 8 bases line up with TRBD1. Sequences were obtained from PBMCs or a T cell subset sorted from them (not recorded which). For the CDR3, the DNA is TGTGCCAGCAGCTTAGGGCAGGGGGCCTACACAGATACGCAGTATTTT. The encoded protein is CASSLGQGAYTDTQYF.